A selection of T cell receptor beta chains follows, all from one sample in a study of preoperative IRX-2 immunotherapy in early breast cancer. Clones were read by immunoSEQ multiplex PCR, and TCRdb kept only the in-frame ones, dropping some. The sample holds 40,000 to 45,000 clones, just under 95% seen once. The starting material was tumor tissue, obtained after IRX-2 immunotherapy. The receptor source for this set is a human donor with breast cancer. Both conserved end residues are part of each CDR3. Each record gives: J gene, clone size, V gene, D gene, CDR3 length, CDR3 protein, CDR3 DNA. A D gene is named only where the DNA matches it firmly. For some rows the clone size is stated as once, few or many, or as a class when expanded; others skip it.

j_call: TRBJ2-4; clone_size: NA; v_call: TRBV6-1; d_call: TRBD2; cdr3_length: 14; cdr3_aa: CASSEAGGGNIQYF; cdr3_nt: TGTGCCAGCAGTGAAGCCGGGGGAGGGAACATTCAGTACTTC
j_call: TRBJ2-7; clone_size: NA; v_call: TRBV27; d_call: NA; cdr3_length: 17; cdr3_aa: CASSLSARGASWREQYF; cdr3_nt: TGTGCCAGCAGTTTATCAGCCAGGGGGGCGAGTTGGCGCGAGCAGTACTTC
j_call: TRBJ2-7; clone_size: NA; v_call: TRBV10-3; d_call: NA; cdr3_length: 15; cdr3_aa: CAIRRGDTQSYEQYF; cdr3_nt: TGTGCCATCAGGAGGGGGGACACTCAGAGCTACGAGCAGTACTTC
j_call: TRBJ1-1; clone_size: NA; v_call: TRBV29-1; d_call: NA; cdr3_length: 14; cdr3_aa: CSVERGAGVTEAFF; cdr3_nt: TGCAGCGTTGAAAGAGGGGCAGGGGTTACTGAAGCTTTCTTT
j_call: TRBJ2-1; clone_size: NA; v_call: TRBV2; d_call: NA; cdr3_length: 11; cdr3_aa: CASKGRREQFF; cdr3_nt: TGTGCCAGCAAAGGGCGGAGGGAGCAGTTCTTC
j_call: TRBJ2-3; clone_size: once; v_call: TRBV6-5; d_call: NA; cdr3_length: 13; cdr3_aa: CASSYQALTTQYF; cdr3_nt: TGTGCCAGCAGTTATCAGGCCCTTACGACGCAGTATTTT
j_call: TRBJ2-2; clone_size: NA; v_call: TRBV7-3; d_call: NA; cdr3_length: 15; cdr3_aa: CASSPLRGLTGELFF; cdr3_nt: TGTGCCAGCAGCCCCCTCCGGGGTTTGACCGGGGAGCTGTTTTTT
j_call: TRBJ1-6; clone_size: NA; v_call: TRBV11-2; d_call: NA; cdr3_length: 14; cdr3_aa: CASSLSNLITPLHF; cdr3_nt: TGTGCCAGCAGCTTGTCCAACCTCATTACACCCCTCCACTTT
j_call: TRBJ2-5; clone_size: NA; v_call: TRBV18; d_call: NA; cdr3_length: 14; cdr3_aa: CASSPPGSMETQYF; cdr3_nt: TGTGCCAGCTCACCACCCGGGAGTATGGAGACCCAGTACTTC
j_call: TRBJ2-1; clone_size: NA; v_call: TRBV18; d_call: NA; cdr3_length: 15; cdr3_aa: CASYHRSPAITQQFF; cdr3_nt: TGTGCCAGCTATCACCGATCCCCTGCCATCACCCAGCAGTTCTTC
j_call: TRBJ1-2; clone_size: NA; v_call: TRBV10-3; d_call: NA; cdr3_length: 13; cdr3_aa: CAISELVNYGYTF; cdr3_nt: TGTGCCATCAGTGAATTGGTGAACTATGGCTACACCTTC
j_call: TRBJ2-7; clone_size: NA; v_call: TRBV27; d_call: NA; cdr3_length: 11; cdr3_aa: CASKGGWEQYF; cdr3_nt: TGTGCCAGCAAGGGGGGATGGGAGCAGTACTTC
j_call: TRBJ1-4; clone_size: NA; v_call: TRBV11-1; d_call: NA; cdr3_length: 12; cdr3_aa: CASSRSNEKLFF; cdr3_nt: TGTGCCAGCAGCCGGTCTAATGAAAAACTGTTTTTT
j_call: TRBJ1-5; clone_size: NA; v_call: TRBV4-3; d_call: NA; cdr3_length: 17; cdr3_aa: CASSQDLVRQNNQPQHF; cdr3_nt: TGCGCCAGCAGCCAAGATCTCGTCCGACAGAACAATCAGCCCCAGCATTTT
j_call: TRBJ2-7; clone_size: NA; v_call: TRBV7-9; d_call: TRBD2; cdr3_length: 15; cdr3_aa: CASSPGLAGLWEQYF; cdr3_nt: TGTGCCAGCAGCCCGGGACTAGCGGGGTTGTGGGAGCAGTACTTC
j_call: TRBJ1-3; clone_size: NA; v_call: TRBV7-2; d_call: TRBD1; cdr3_length: 16; cdr3_aa: CASSTRQGGMGNTIYF; cdr3_nt: TGTGCCAGCAGCACCCGACAGGGTGGTATGGGAAACACCATATATTTT
j_call: TRBJ2-7; clone_size: NA; v_call: TRBV13; d_call: NA; cdr3_length: 13; cdr3_aa: CASSLGRTTEQYF; cdr3_nt: TGTGCCAGCAGCTTAGGCAGGACTACCGAGCAGTACTTC
j_call: TRBJ2-3; clone_size: NA; v_call: TRBV28; d_call: TRBD1; cdr3_length: 14; cdr3_aa: CASSTGDRTDTQYF; cdr3_nt: TGTGCCAGCAGTACAGGGGACCGCACAGATACGCAGTATTTT
j_call: TRBJ1-1; clone_size: NA; v_call: TRBV6-5; d_call: NA; cdr3_length: 11; cdr3_aa: CASRVRTEAFF; cdr3_nt: TGTGCCAGCAGGGTGAGAACTGAAGCTTTCTTT
j_call: TRBJ1-2; clone_size: NA; v_call: TRBV28; d_call: NA; cdr3_length: 12; cdr3_aa: CASSVRVYGYTF; cdr3_nt: TGTGCCAGTAGCGTCCGAGTCTACGGCTACACCTTC
j_call: TRBJ2-7; clone_size: NA; v_call: TRBV2; d_call: NA; cdr3_length: 13; cdr3_aa: CASRGRWRYEQYF; cdr3_nt: TGTGCCAGCAGGGGTCGCTGGAGGTATGAGCAGTACTTC
j_call: TRBJ2-2; clone_size: NA; v_call: TRBV7-3; d_call: NA; cdr3_length: 15; cdr3_aa: CASSPGRGLSGELFF; cdr3_nt: TGTGCCAGCAGCCCCGGCAGGGGTCTCTCCGGGGAGCTGTTTTTT
j_call: TRBJ2-3; clone_size: NA; v_call: TRBV30; d_call: NA; cdr3_length: 13; cdr3_aa: CARHGGLTDTQYF; cdr3_nt: TGTGCCCGGCATGGGGGGCTCACAGATACGCAGTATTTT
j_call: TRBJ1-1; clone_size: few; v_call: TRBV19; d_call: TRBD1; cdr3_length: 14; cdr3_aa: CASSLTGGGTEAFF; cdr3_nt: TGTGCCAGTAGTCTTACAGGGGGTGGGACTGAAGCTTTCTTT
j_call: TRBJ2-7; clone_size: NA; v_call: TRBV28; d_call: NA; cdr3_length: 13; cdr3_aa: CASSAGSVREQYF; cdr3_nt: TGTGCCAGCAGTGCAGGGTCTGTTCGGGAGCAGTACTTC
j_call: TRBJ2-5; clone_size: NA; v_call: TRBV28; d_call: TRBD2; cdr3_length: 19; cdr3_aa: CASSSRGRDVAGSRETQYF; cdr3_nt: TGTGCCAGCAGCTCTCGCGGGAGGGATGTCGCGGGAAGCAGGGAGACCCAGTACTTC
j_call: TRBJ2-1; clone_size: NA; v_call: TRBV5-1; d_call: NA; cdr3_length: 18; cdr3_aa: CASSLVKGTAVVYNEQFF; cdr3_nt: TGCGCCAGCAGCTTGGTCAAGGGAACCGCCGTCGTTTACAATGAGCAGTTCTTC
j_call: TRBJ2-3; clone_size: NA; v_call: TRBV5-1; d_call: TRBD2; cdr3_length: 14; cdr3_aa: CASRERGDADTQYF; cdr3_nt: TGCGCCAGCAGAGAGCGGGGGGACGCAGATACGCAGTATTTT
j_call: TRBJ2-7; clone_size: NA; v_call: TRBV25-1; d_call: TRBD2; cdr3_length: 17; cdr3_aa: CANYPGLAGGGSYEQYF; cdr3_nt: TGTGCCAACTACCCGGGACTAGCGGGAGGAGGGTCCTACGAGCAGTACTTC
j_call: TRBJ2-1; clone_size: NA; v_call: TRBV6-5; d_call: NA; cdr3_length: 14; cdr3_aa: CASSYSERNNEQFF; cdr3_nt: TGTGCCAGCAGTTACTCGGAACGGAACAATGAGCAGTTCTTC
j_call: TRBJ2-4; clone_size: NA; v_call: TRBV6-1; d_call: NA; cdr3_length: 13; cdr3_aa: CASSEVQENIQYF; cdr3_nt: TGTGCCAGCAGTGAAGTACAAGAAAACATTCAGTACTTC
j_call: TRBJ2-3; clone_size: NA; v_call: TRBV7-9; d_call: NA; cdr3_length: 13; cdr3_aa: CAQGGAWADTQYF; cdr3_nt: TGTGCCCAAGGGGGGGCTTGGGCAGATACGCAGTATTTT
j_call: TRBJ2-3; clone_size: NA; v_call: TRBV7-2; d_call: TRBD2; cdr3_length: 17; cdr3_aa: CASSSPTSGGSRYTQYF; cdr3_nt: TGTGCCAGCAGCTCCCCGACTAGCGGGGGAAGCAGGTATACGCAGTATTTT
j_call: TRBJ1-1; clone_size: once; v_call: TRBV19; d_call: NA; cdr3_length: 12; cdr3_aa: CASSNRDTEAFF; cdr3_nt: TGTGCCAGTAGTAATAGGGACACTGAAGCTTTCTTT
j_call: TRBJ2-5; clone_size: NA; v_call: TRBV7-2; d_call: NA; cdr3_length: 13; cdr3_aa: CASSRGPRETQYF; cdr3_nt: TGTGCCAGCAGCAGAGGGCCCAGGGAGACCCAGTACTTC
j_call: TRBJ2-1; clone_size: NA; v_call: TRBV25-1; d_call: NA; cdr3_length: 15; cdr3_aa: CASSEAGPSYNEQFF; cdr3_nt: TGTGCCAGCAGTGAAGCGGGACCCTCCTACAATGAGCAGTTCTTC
j_call: TRBJ2-3; clone_size: NA; v_call: TRBV28; d_call: NA; cdr3_length: 15; cdr3_aa: CASSLVPTPTDTQYF; cdr3_nt: TGTGCCAGCAGTTTAGTTCCAACTCCCACAGATACGCAGTATTTT
j_call: TRBJ1-2; clone_size: NA; v_call: TRBV6-5; d_call: NA; cdr3_length: 15; cdr3_aa: CASTQRGPVSYGYTF; cdr3_nt: TGTGCCAGCACCCAACGAGGTCCAGTGAGCTATGGCTACACCTTC
j_call: TRBJ2-1; clone_size: NA; v_call: TRBV4-3; d_call: TRBD1; cdr3_length: 14; cdr3_aa: CASSYGQGYNEQFF; cdr3_nt: TGCGCCAGCAGTTATGGACAGGGATACAATGAGCAGTTCTTC
j_call: TRBJ1-1; clone_size: NA; v_call: TRBV30; d_call: NA; cdr3_length: 11; cdr3_aa: CAWSLRAEAFF; cdr3_nt: TGTGCCTGGAGTCTCCGGGCTGAAGCTTTCTTT
j_call: TRBJ1-6; clone_size: NA; v_call: TRBV11-2; d_call: NA; cdr3_length: 14; cdr3_aa: CASSLGQDPSPLHF; cdr3_nt: TGTGCCAGCAGCTTAGGACAGGACCCCTCACCCCTCCACTTT
j_call: TRBJ2-1; clone_size: NA; v_call: TRBV2; d_call: TRBD2; cdr3_length: 18; cdr3_aa: CASSDSLADQSSYNEQFF; cdr3_nt: TGTGCCAGCAGTGATTCGCTAGCGGACCAGAGCTCCTACAATGAGCAGTTCTTC
j_call: TRBJ2-2; clone_size: NA; v_call: TRBV5-6; d_call: NA; cdr3_length: 13; cdr3_aa: CASSPINTGELFF; cdr3_nt: TGTGCCAGCAGCCCTATTAACACCGGGGAGCTGTTTTTT
j_call: TRBJ2-1; clone_size: NA; v_call: TRBV9; d_call: NA; cdr3_length: 14; cdr3_aa: CASSVDWGYNEQFF; cdr3_nt: TGTGCCAGCAGCGTAGATTGGGGCTACAATGAGCAGTTCTTC
j_call: TRBJ2-1; clone_size: NA; v_call: TRBV5-1; d_call: NA; cdr3_length: 12; cdr3_aa: CASRDIYNEQFF; cdr3_nt: TGCGCCAGCAGGGACATCTACAATGAGCAGTTCTTC
j_call: TRBJ2-5; clone_size: NA; v_call: TRBV4-1; d_call: TRBD2; cdr3_length: 15; cdr3_aa: CASSHGLAGMGTQYF; cdr3_nt: TGCGCCAGCAGCCACGGACTAGCGGGAATGGGGACCCAGTACTTC
j_call: TRBJ2-1; clone_size: NA; v_call: TRBV13; d_call: NA; cdr3_length: 11; cdr3_aa: CASSLSIEQFF; cdr3_nt: TGTGCCAGCAGCCTTTCGATTGAGCAGTTCTTC
j_call: TRBJ2-2; clone_size: NA; v_call: TRBV7-9; d_call: NA; cdr3_length: 16; cdr3_aa: CASSGGPMKNTGELFF; cdr3_nt: TGTGCCAGCAGCGGAGGTCCGATGAAAAACACCGGGGAGCTGTTTTTT
j_call: TRBJ2-5; clone_size: NA; v_call: TRBV7-2; d_call: NA; cdr3_length: 14; cdr3_aa: CASSARAGEETQYF; cdr3_nt: TGTGCCAGCAGCGCCAGGGCCGGGGAAGAGACCCAGTACTTC
j_call: TRBJ1-1; clone_size: few; v_call: TRBV10-3; d_call: NA; cdr3_length: 12; cdr3_aa: CAISKENTEAFF; cdr3_nt: TGTGCCATCAGCAAGGAGAACACTGAAGCTTTCTTT
j_call: TRBJ1-1; clone_size: NA; v_call: TRBV5-6; d_call: NA; cdr3_length: 15; cdr3_aa: CASSTGPGRNTEAFF; cdr3_nt: TGTGCCAGCAGTACAGGCCCAGGGAGGAACACTGAAGCTTTCTTT